This T cell receptor beta chain emerged from a study of T cell changes during pregnancy in multiple sclerosis. TCRdb keeps only in-frame clones here, not all; method: immunoSEQ multiplex PCR. Of about 34,000 clones in the sample, 85% to 90% were seen once. Germline CDR1 reads MGHRA; CDR2 reads YSYEKL. V gave up 1 base and J gave up 2 bases; unmatched junction bases: 8. The CDR3 has 16 residues. The chain couples TRBV4-1 to TRBJ2-7; TRBD2 matches at 7 bases. This receptor was obtained from a female donor with multiple sclerosis, enrolled in a pregnancy study. Sample: CD8+ T cells from peripheral blood mononuclear cells, taken in the third trimester of pregnancy. CDR3 protein: CASSQVGGVGAYEQYF. In DNA form, the CDR3 reads TGCGCCAGCAGCCAAGTGGGGGGGGTGGGGGCCTACGAGCAGTACTTC.